A single sample gave rise to the 8 T cell receptor beta chains below, sequenced in a study of T cell responses to AZD1222 COVID-19 vaccine (dated by TCRdb to the early 2020s). Libraries were made using the immunoSEQ multiplex PCR assay. TCRdb stores this immuneACCESS table with in-frame sequences only. Part of the clones is absent; in the studies checked, under half of the shortfall reflects unresolved V genes, and no reason is known for the rest. This sample lists around 200,000 clones; 85% to 95% were detected once. About 3.9% of the sample is in the top ten clones. This specimen's time point label, per the study, means: baseline before first vaccination. Sequencing used peripheral blood, obtained on day 0 of AZD1222 vaccination. The source is an adult in good health.

The CDR3 DNA follows: TGTGCCAGTAGACGACAGGCTCAGGCTAATTCACCCCTCCACTTT. Protein sequence: CASRRQAQANSPLHF. J is TRBJ1-6 and V is TRBV19, with a tentative D call TRBD1 (6 bases). Trimming left V 6 bases short and J 6 bases short, with 15 bases between. CDR1 LNHDA and CDR2 SQIVND come from the germline V gene (reference sequence). This CDR3 contains 15 residues.

The gene calls are TRBV6-5 and TRBJ2-5; D is ambiguous. CDR1 MNHEY and CDR2 SVGAGI come from the germline V gene. V was pared by 5 bases and J by 5 bases, with 6 bases between. There are 11 residues in the CDR3. The CDR3 sequence is CASSISETQYF. The CDR3 DNA reads as TGTGCCAGCAGTATTTCGGAGACCCAGTACTTC.

This clone was counted a few times. The V call is TRBV16, the J call TRBJ1-2; D might be TRBD1 (6 bases). Between the trimmed V and J ends, which lost 6 bases and 8 bases, there was a span of 16 bases. CDR1 is KGHSY, CDR2 FQNENV, per germline. The CDR3 contains 13 residues. The CDR3 DNA reads TGTGCCAGCAGTCTGGTCGGGGGGCCGGGCTACACCTTC. Protein: CASSLVGGPGYTF.

The rearrangement links TRBV7-6 to TRBJ2-1; D is uncertain. Germline V lookup: CDR1 SGHVS, CDR2 FNYEAQ. V gave up 0 bases and J gave up 9 bases, with 9 bases separating them. The CDR3 has 13 amino acids. In DNA, the CDR3 is TGTGCCAGCAGCTTAGCGCTCCGTAGTGAGCAGTTCTTC. This codes for CASSLALRSEQFF.

The V gene is TRBV6-5, the J gene TRBJ1-1; no definite D call. The CDR3 runs 14 residues. Trimming removed 9 bases at V and 0 bases at J, with 14 bases between. Germline V gives CDR1 MNHEY, CDR2 SVGAGI. The chain's CDR3 is CARFLVSMNTEAFF. In DNA form, the CDR3 reads TGTGCCAGGTTCTTGGTCAGCATGAACACTGAAGCTTTCTTT.

This clone has only one observation. The identical CDR3 is also encoded by other nucleotide sequences in the sample. The chain has TRBV12-3 or TRBV12-4 and TRBJ1-1, with D unclear. Trimming removed 5 bases at V and 1 base at J, with 8 bases between. The CDR3 consists of 13 residues. The DNA of the CDR3 is TGTGCCAGCAGTCCCCGCCCGAACACTGAAGCTTTCTTT. This encodes CASSPRPNTEAFF.

The chain employs TRBV7-9 and TRBJ2-3; D might be TRBD2 (5 bases). The CDR3 is made up of 16 amino acids. CDR1 and CDR2 from the germline V gene are SEHNR and FQNEAQ (reference sequence). Trimming removed 2 bases from V and 0 bases from J, with 12 bases in between. The CDR3 nucleotides read TGTGCCAGCAGCTTAAGAGGGCCGGGTAGCACAGATACGCAGTATTTT. Protein sequence: CASSLRGPGSTDTQYF.

This chain connects TRBV28 to TRBJ2-1; D is perhaps TRBD2 (6 bases). Germline lookup yields CDR1 MDHEN and CDR2 SYDVKM. V lost 8 bases and J 0 bases, leaving 20 bases between the germline ends. This CDR3 contains 17 residues. CDR3 nucleotides: TGTGCCAGCTCCACTCCCACTAGCTTCATCTCCTACAATGAGCAGTTCTTC. Protein sequence: CASSTPTSFISYNEQFF.